The rows below give T cell receptor beta chains drawn from one sample of a study of cytomegalovirus exposure and HLA in healthy donors. Clones were sequenced by immunoSEQ multiplex PCR, and TCRdb holds only the in-frame ones, with some missing. The repertoire holds 150,000 to 170,000 clones, with around 72% as singletons. What was sequenced was PBMCs. The origin of the receptors is a man aged 18 to 35 in good health and CMV-seronegative. Each CDR3 is given with its conserved first and last residue. The order of the fields is J gene, V gene, clone size, D gene, CDR3 DNA, CDR3 protein. A D gene is named only where the DNA matches it firmly. Clone size is given for some rows only: seen once, a few or many times, or a class if the clone is expanded.

j_call: TRBJ2-1
v_call: TRBV11-3
clone_size: -
d_call: -
cdr3_nt: TGTGCCAGCAGCTTAGGCGCGGGTTTACAGTTCTTC
cdr3_aa: CASSLGAGLQFF

j_call: TRBJ2-7
v_call: TRBV28
clone_size: -
d_call: TRBD2
cdr3_nt: TGTGCCAGCAGAAAAACGGGACTAGCGGGAAACGAGCAGTACTTC
cdr3_aa: CASRKTGLAGNEQYF

j_call: TRBJ2-1
v_call: TRBV7-2
clone_size: -
d_call: -
cdr3_nt: TGTGCCAGCTCCCAGGGGCCCAACAATGAGCAGTTCTTC
cdr3_aa: CASSQGPNNEQFF

j_call: TRBJ2-1
v_call: TRBV5-1
clone_size: -
d_call: TRBD2
cdr3_nt: TGCGCCAGCAGCTTCGGGACTAGCGACAACAATGAGCAGTTCTTC
cdr3_aa: CASSFGTSDNNEQFF

j_call: TRBJ2-7
v_call: TRBV6-5
clone_size: -
d_call: -
cdr3_nt: TGTGCCAGCAGCCTAACCCATGACAGGTCCTACGAGCAGTACTTC
cdr3_aa: CASSLTHDRSYEQYF

j_call: TRBJ2-1
v_call: TRBV11-2
clone_size: -
d_call: -
cdr3_nt: TGTGCCAGCAGCTTAAGGGGTTCCAATGAGCAGTTCTTC
cdr3_aa: CASSLRGSNEQFF

j_call: TRBJ1-6
v_call: TRBV7-2
clone_size: few
d_call: -
cdr3_nt: TGTGCCAGCAGCTTAGGGTCAGGGCCTATGAATTCACCCCTCCACTTT
cdr3_aa: CASSLGSGPMNSPLHF

j_call: TRBJ2-3
v_call: TRBV6-4
clone_size: few
d_call: -
cdr3_nt: TGTGCCAGCAGTGACTCAAGCGAAGCCACAGATACGCAGTATTTT
cdr3_aa: CASSDSSEATDTQYF

j_call: TRBJ1-2
v_call: TRBV6-5
clone_size: -
d_call: -
cdr3_nt: TGTGCCAGCAGTTCATCGGGGGGCTATTATGGCTACACCTTC
cdr3_aa: CASSSSGGYYGYTF

j_call: TRBJ2-4
v_call: TRBV5-5
clone_size: -
d_call: -
cdr3_nt: TGTGCCAGCAGCTCCCGGGAAAACATTCAGTACTTC
cdr3_aa: CASSSRENIQYF

j_call: TRBJ2-2
v_call: TRBV6-4
clone_size: -
d_call: -
cdr3_nt: TGTGCCAGCAGCCCCCGGACCGGGGAGCTGTTTTTT
cdr3_aa: CASSPRTGELFF

j_call: TRBJ2-7
v_call: TRBV11-3
clone_size: -
d_call: TRBD2
cdr3_nt: TGTGCCAGCAGCGCAGGACTAGCGGGAGGGATTTACGAGCAGTACTTC
cdr3_aa: CASSAGLAGGIYEQYF

j_call: TRBJ2-7
v_call: TRBV30
clone_size: -
d_call: TRBD1
cdr3_nt: TGTGCCTGGAGTGTACGGACAGGGGGCCACGAGCAGTACTTC
cdr3_aa: CAWSVRTGGHEQYF

j_call: TRBJ2-7
v_call: TRBV28
clone_size: once
d_call: -
cdr3_nt: TGTGCCAGCAGCCTTACCCTCCGGGTCCCGTCCTACGAGCAGTACTTC
cdr3_aa: CASSLTLRVPSYEQYF

j_call: TRBJ2-7
v_call: TRBV19
clone_size: once
d_call: TRBD1
cdr3_nt: TGTGCCAGTTCACCCACCGGGGACAGGGGATACGAGCAGTACTTC
cdr3_aa: CASSPTGDRGYEQYF

j_call: TRBJ2-3
v_call: TRBV10-3
clone_size: -
d_call: TRBD2
cdr3_nt: TGTGCCATCAGTGATGGCGGACTAGCTGGAAGCACAGATACGCAGTATTTT
cdr3_aa: CAISDGGLAGSTDTQYF

j_call: TRBJ2-3
v_call: TRBV5-1
clone_size: -
d_call: -
cdr3_nt: TGCGCCAGCACCGGAGGGGCTAGCGTCACAGATACGCAGTATTTT
cdr3_aa: CASTGGASVTDTQYF

j_call: TRBJ2-1
v_call: TRBV5-6
clone_size: -
d_call: TRBD1
cdr3_nt: TGTGCCAGCAGTTCCGGCACAGGGGTCCATGAGCAGTTCTTC
cdr3_aa: CASSSGTGVHEQFF

j_call: TRBJ2-1
v_call: TRBV30
clone_size: once
d_call: TRBD2
cdr3_nt: TGTGCCTGGGCTGACTGGACTAGCGGGAGTACGTACAATGAGCAGTTCTTC
cdr3_aa: CAWADWTSGSTYNEQFF

j_call: TRBJ2-1
v_call: TRBV2
clone_size: -
d_call: -
cdr3_nt: TGTGCCAGCCTTAGGGGGTACAATGAGCAGTTCTTC
cdr3_aa: CASLRGYNEQFF

j_call: TRBJ1-5
v_call: TRBV19
clone_size: once
d_call: -
cdr3_nt: TGTGCCAGCTGTCAAGCTGTTAGCAATCAGCCCCAGCATTTT
cdr3_aa: CASCQAVSNQPQHF

j_call: TRBJ2-7
v_call: TRBV25-1
clone_size: few
d_call: TRBD2
cdr3_nt: TGTGCCAGCGGGTCGACTAGCGGGCGCTCCTACGAGCAGTACTTC
cdr3_aa: CASGSTSGRSYEQYF

j_call: TRBJ1-5
v_call: TRBV27
clone_size: -
d_call: -
cdr3_nt: TGTGCCAGCAGATCCGCCGGGAGCCAAAATCAGCCCCAGCATTTT
cdr3_aa: CASRSAGSQNQPQHF

j_call: TRBJ1-2
v_call: TRBV6-5
clone_size: -
d_call: TRBD1
cdr3_nt: TGTGCCAGCAGTTATCTGGGACAGGATGACTATGGCTACACCTTC
cdr3_aa: CASSYLGQDDYGYTF

j_call: TRBJ2-7
v_call: TRBV7-6
clone_size: few
d_call: TRBD2
cdr3_nt: TGTGCCAGCAGCCAGGGAGGGAAGGGTCACGAGCAGTACTTC
cdr3_aa: CASSQGGKGHEQYF

j_call: TRBJ2-3
v_call: TRBV19
clone_size: -
d_call: -
cdr3_nt: TGTGCCAGTAGTAACGGGGCAGATACGCAGTATTTT
cdr3_aa: CASSNGADTQYF

j_call: TRBJ2-4
v_call: TRBV9
clone_size: once
d_call: -
cdr3_nt: TGTGCCAGCAGCGTAGGACTAGCCAAAAACATTCAGTACTTC
cdr3_aa: CASSVGLAKNIQYF

j_call: TRBJ2-5
v_call: TRBV9
clone_size: few
d_call: TRBD2
cdr3_nt: TGTGCCAGCAGCGTTTCTAGCGGGGGGCCATGGGCCCAGTACTTC
cdr3_aa: CASSVSSGGPWAQYF

j_call: TRBJ2-7
v_call: TRBV7-2
clone_size: -
d_call: -
cdr3_nt: TGTGCCAGCAGTATCCCCGCCTACGAGCAGTACTTC
cdr3_aa: CASSIPAYEQYF

j_call: TRBJ2-1
v_call: TRBV19
clone_size: -
d_call: -
cdr3_nt: TGTGCCAGTAGTATCCTCAGAAATGAGCAGTTCTTC
cdr3_aa: CASSILRNEQFF

j_call: TRBJ2-5
v_call: TRBV27
clone_size: -
d_call: -
cdr3_nt: TGTGCCAGCAGTCTCCGTCTGGAGGGAGAGACCCAGTACTTC
cdr3_aa: CASSLRLEGETQYF

j_call: TRBJ1-4
v_call: TRBV5-6
clone_size: -
d_call: -
cdr3_nt: TGTGCCAGCAGCTTGAGACAAGCAACTAATGAAAAACTGTTTTTT
cdr3_aa: CASSLRQATNEKLFF

j_call: TRBJ1-5
v_call: TRBV27
clone_size: -
d_call: -
cdr3_nt: TGTGCCAGCAGTTCCGCCCCTGACCCGGGACAGCCCCAGCATTTT
cdr3_aa: CASSSAPDPGQPQHF

j_call: TRBJ2-3
v_call: TRBV20-1
clone_size: -
d_call: -
cdr3_nt: TGCAGTGCTAGACACACAGATACGCAGTATTTT
cdr3_aa: CSARHTDTQYF

j_call: TRBJ1-2
v_call: TRBV5-4
clone_size: few
d_call: TRBD1
cdr3_nt: TGTGCCAGCAGTATCCAGGGACAGGTCTATGGCTACACCTTC
cdr3_aa: CASSIQGQVYGYTF

j_call: TRBJ2-5
v_call: TRBV5-4
clone_size: -
d_call: -
cdr3_nt: TGTGCCAGCAGCTTGAGGACCGGGAGCGGGGAGACCCAGTACTTC
cdr3_aa: CASSLRTGSGETQYF

j_call: TRBJ2-7
v_call: TRBV9
clone_size: -
d_call: -
cdr3_nt: TGTGCCAGCAGCGATAACCGGGACTCTTCCTACGAGCAGTACTTC
cdr3_aa: CASSDNRDSSYEQYF

j_call: TRBJ2-5
v_call: TRBV7-8
clone_size: -
d_call: -
cdr3_nt: TGTGCCAGCAGCTATGCGACGGGAGCGAGAGAGACCCAGTACTTC
cdr3_aa: CASSYATGARETQYF

j_call: TRBJ2-1
v_call: TRBV19
clone_size: -
d_call: -
cdr3_nt: TGTGCCAGTAGTTGGTGGAGGAATGAGCAGTTCTTC
cdr3_aa: CASSWWRNEQFF

j_call: TRBJ2-2
v_call: TRBV9
clone_size: -
d_call: TRBD1
cdr3_nt: TGTGCCAGCAGCGTAGTACAGGGGGGCACCGGGGAGCTGTTTTTT
cdr3_aa: CASSVVQGGTGELFF

j_call: TRBJ2-1
v_call: TRBV27
clone_size: -
d_call: -
cdr3_nt: TGTGCCAGCCGCCGGGGGACAGAGGACAATGAGCAGTTCTTC
cdr3_aa: CASRRGTEDNEQFF

j_call: TRBJ1-2
v_call: TRBV2
clone_size: -
d_call: -
cdr3_nt: TGTGCCAGCAGCGGTGACAGGAGTGGCTATGGCTACACCTTC
cdr3_aa: CASSGDRSGYGYTF

j_call: TRBJ1-4
v_call: TRBV6-6
clone_size: -
d_call: -
cdr3_nt: TGTGCCAGCAACATACAGGGTAGAGGCACTAATGAAAAACTGTTTTTT
cdr3_aa: CASNIQGRGTNEKLFF

j_call: TRBJ2-2
v_call: TRBV29-1
clone_size: -
d_call: TRBD2
cdr3_nt: TGCAGCGTTGAACTGGGTGGGCCAGCGGGGACCGGGGAGCTGTTTTTT
cdr3_aa: CSVELGGPAGTGELFF

j_call: TRBJ2-5
v_call: TRBV4-2
clone_size: once
d_call: -
cdr3_nt: TGTGCCAGCAGCCAAGATTCGGTAGCGAGCCAAGAGACCCAGTACTTC
cdr3_aa: CASSQDSVASQETQYF